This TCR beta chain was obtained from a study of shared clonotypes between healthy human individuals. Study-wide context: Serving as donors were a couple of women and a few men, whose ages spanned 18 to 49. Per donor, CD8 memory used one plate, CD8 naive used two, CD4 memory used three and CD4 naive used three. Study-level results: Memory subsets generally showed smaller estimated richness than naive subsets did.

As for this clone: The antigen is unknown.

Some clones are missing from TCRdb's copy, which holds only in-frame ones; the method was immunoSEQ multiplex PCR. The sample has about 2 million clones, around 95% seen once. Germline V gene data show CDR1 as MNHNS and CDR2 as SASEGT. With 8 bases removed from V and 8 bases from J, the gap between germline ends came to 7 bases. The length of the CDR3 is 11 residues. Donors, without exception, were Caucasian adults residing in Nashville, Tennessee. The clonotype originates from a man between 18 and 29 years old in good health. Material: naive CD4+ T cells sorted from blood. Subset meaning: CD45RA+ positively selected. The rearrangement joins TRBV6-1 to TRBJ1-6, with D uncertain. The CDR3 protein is CASETYSPLHF. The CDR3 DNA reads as TGTGCCAGCGAGACATATTCACCCCTCCACTTT.